Following are 18 T cell receptor beta chains from one sample sequenced in a study of shared clonotypes between healthy human individuals. This table comes from immunoSEQ multiplex PCR, and its TCRdb copy is limited to in-frame clones, with some not included. Seen here are about a million clones, around 74% observed once, and the top ten hold approximately 1.5%. Source material: memory CD4+ T cells sorted from blood. The subset: CD45RA-negative fraction. Receptors originate from a man aged 18-30 years in good health.

This clone was counted many times. The J gene is TRBJ1-6, the V gene TRBV19; no clear D gene. This CDR3 has 13 residues. Looked up from germline, CDR1 is LNHDA and CDR2 is SQIVND (reference sequence). Deletions cut 3 bases from V and 11 bases from J, with 11 bases between. For the CDR3, the DNA is TGTGCCAGTAGTATCCCGGACCTGCCACCCCTCCACTTT. Its translation is CASSIPDLPPLHF.

This clone was counted between two and nine times. The rearrangement uses TRBV2 and TRBJ2-3; D is perhaps TRBD1 or TRBD2 (5 bases each). This CDR3 region has 15 residues. Germline V gives CDR1 SNHLY, CDR2 FYNNEI. V was trimmed by 5 bases and J by 0 bases, leaving 12 bases between them. DNA of the CDR3: TGTGCCAGCAGTCGGGACGCCACTAGCACAGATACGCAGTATTTT. Amino acids: CASSRDATSTDTQYF. The whole variable domain, filled in from reference TRBV2 and TRBJ2-3, reads EPEVTQTPSHQVTQMGQEVILRCVPISNHLYFYWYRQILGQKVEFLVSFYNNEISEKSEIFDDQFSVERPDGSNFTLKIRSTKLEDSAMYFCASSRDATSTDTQYFGPGTRLTVL.

This chain links TRBV30 with TRBJ1-3; tentatively, D is TRBD1 (6 bases). Germline V gene sequence: CDR1 GTSNPN, CDR2 SVGIG (reference sequence). The CDR3 contains 15 residues. Trimming took 5 bases from V and 0 from J, leaving 14 bases between them. DNA of the CDR3: TGTGCCTGGGGGACACACGGATTCTCTGGAAACACCATATATTTT. This gives the protein CAWGTHGFSGNTIYF.

This chain connects TRBV5-4 to TRBJ2-5; the match to TRBD1 covers 9 bases. The V gene end was trimmed by 4 bases and the J gene end by 3 bases; junction bases not matched to a gene: 7. The germline gives CDR1 SGHNT, CDR2 YYREEE (reference sequence). The CDR3 is made up of 15 amino acids. CDR3 protein: CASSPGGQGEETQYF. The CDR3 DNA follows: TGTGCCAGCAGCCCGGGGGGACAGGGCGAAGAGACCCAGTACTTC.

This clone was detected once. This chain connects TRBV5-6 to TRBJ2-7; D gene uncertain. Germline V gene lookup returns CDR1 SGHDT and CDR2 YYEEEE. The CDR3 totals 12 residues. With 6 bases removed from V and 6 bases from J, the gap between germline ends came to 13 bases. The CDR3 DNA is TGTGCCAGCACCTCCCAGGACGTCGAGCAGTACTTC. Encoded protein: CASTSQDVEQYF.

The V and J genes are TRBV7-6 and TRBJ2-3, with D perhaps TRBD2 (5 bases). V was shortened by 9 bases and J by 2 bases, with 12 bases between the two germline ends. The CDR3 consists of 13 residues. The germline V gene has CDR1 SGHVS and CDR2 FNYEAQ. DNA of the CDR3: TGTGCCAGTAGGGAGCGGTCCACAGATACGCAGTATTTT. It yields the protein CASRERSTDTQYF.

The chain uses TRBV7-9 and TRBJ1-1; TRBD1 aligns across 7 bases. Unmatched junction bases numbered 11, after V lost 5 bases and J lost 5 bases. The CDR3 contains 15 residues. CDR1 is SEHNR and CDR2 is FQNEAQ in the germline V gene (reference sequence). The CDR3: CASSAPGIRGTEAFF. CDR3 nucleotide sequence: TGTGCCAGCAGCGCCCCCGGGATCAGGGGGACTGAAGCTTTCTTT.

V and J are TRBV9 and TRBJ1-1; no clear D gene. The germline V gene encodes CDR1 SGDLS and CDR2 YYNGEE. CDR3 length equals 13 residues. Trimming removed 6 bases at V and 3 bases at J, with 12 bases between. The CDR3 bases are TGTGCCAGCAACGGGCAGGAACACACTGAAGCTTTCTTT. Amino acid sequence: CASNGQEHTEAFF.

The count of this clone is one. V gene TRBV28 combines with J gene TRBJ1-2, with D possibly TRBD1 on 6 matching bases. The germline gives CDR1 MDHEN, CDR2 SYDVKM. The V end was cut by 3 bases, the J end by 6 bases, with 8 bases between. This CDR3 spans 12 amino acids. The CDR3 nucleotides are TGTGCCAGCAGTTTCAGGGGTGATGGCTACACCTTC. This encodes CASSFRGDGYTF.

This chain links TRBV7-9 with TRBJ2-6; D gene ambiguous. Trimming stripped 1 base from V and 0 bases from J, with 4 bases between. From germline, CDR1 is SEHNR and CDR2 FQNEAQ (reference sequence). The CDR3 runs 15 residues. DNA of the CDR3: TGTGCCAGCAGCTTAGGCATCTCTGGGGCCAACGTCCTGACTTTC. This encodes CASSLGISGANVLTF.

J is TRBJ1-2 and V is TRBV28; a weak D match, TRBD1 (6 bases). CDR3 length: 13 amino acids. Trimming stripped 6 bases from V and 2 bases from J, with 10 bases between. Germline V gene sequence: CDR1 MDHEN, CDR2 SYDVKM. The DNA for the CDR3 is TGTGCCAGCAGGGACAGTTCAAACTATGGCTACACCTTC. Encoded protein: CASRDSSNYGYTF.

The J gene is TRBJ2-2, the V gene TRBV13, with TRBD1 identical over 10 bases. CDR3 length: 16 amino acids. V was pared by 3 bases and J by 4 bases, with 5 bases of the junction left unmatched. Looked up from germline, CDR1 is PRHDT and CDR2 is FYEKMQ (reference sequence). CDR3 in amino acids: CASSFSGQGFTGELFF. CDR3 nucleotides: TGTGCCAGCAGCTTTTCGGGACAGGGGTTCACCGGGGAGCTGTTTTTT.

In nucleotides, the CDR3 is TGTGCCAGCAGCCGGACTAGCGGGGGGGCCCACCAAGAGACCCAGTACTTC. Its protein is CASSRTSGGAHQETQYF. V usage is TRBV5-6 and J usage is TRBJ2-5, with 15 bases matching TRBD2. In germline, CDR1 is SGHDT, CDR2 YYEEEE. The CDR3 sequence is 17 residues long. V was clipped by 4 bases and J by 0 bases; unmatched bases: 4. Variable domain in full (rest from reference TRBV5-6 and TRBJ2-5): DAGVTQSPTHLIKTRGQQVTLRCSPKSGHDTVSWYQQALGQGPQFIFQYYEEEERQRGNFPDRFSGHQFPNYSSELNVNALLLGDSALYLCASSRTSGGAHQETQYFGPGTRLLVL.

In its sample, this clone was seen once. The CDR3 loop reads CAADRESSYEQYF. The CDR3 DNA is TGTGCCGCTGACAGGGAAAGCTCCTACGAGCAGTACTTC. The genes are TRBV30 and TRBJ2-7; 7 bases map to TRBD1. There are 13 residues in the CDR3. V was clipped by 8 bases and J by 0 bases; unmatched bases: 7. Germline CDR1 reads GTSNPN; CDR2 reads SVGIG (reference sequence).

The CDR3 DNA reads TGTGCCAGCAGTGAATCCGGGACCAGGAACTATGGCTACACCTTC. Protein product: CASSESGTRNYGYTF. V is TRBV25-1 and J is TRBJ1-2, with D possibly TRBD1 on 5 matching bases. With 1 base removed from V and 2 bases from J, the gap between germline ends came to 11 bases. Germline CDR1 reads MGHDK; CDR2 reads SYGVNS. CDR3 length equals 15 residues.

This chain connects TRBV5-1 to TRBJ2-1; D remains ambiguous. The V gene lost 0 bases and the J gene lost 1 base, with 8 bases spanning the gap. Germline V gene lookup returns CDR1 SGHRS and CDR2 YFSETQ. This CDR3 has 15 residues. This chain's CDR3 is CASSLADGSYNEQFF. Here the CDR3 DNA reads TGCGCCAGCAGCTTGGCCGACGGGTCCTACAATGAGCAGTTCTTC.

The V gene is TRBV30, the J gene TRBJ2-3, with D possibly TRBD2 on 6 matching bases. The CDR3 spans 15 residues. Trimming left V 5 bases short and J 1 base short, with 16 bases between. The V gene's germline CDR1 is GTSNPN and CDR2 SVGIG (reference sequence). As DNA, the CDR3 is TGTGCCTGGGTACCGTTGGCGGGGCGCACAGATACGCAGTATTTT. It is translated as CAWVPLAGRTDTQYF.

This sequence joins TRBV5-6 and TRBJ2-7; 11 bases line up with TRBD2. The V gene's germline CDR1 is SGHDT and CDR2 YYEEEE. This CDR3 comprises 15 residues. V trimming: 0 bases; J trimming: 1 base; junction bases outside the gene matches: 0. The CDR3 region is CASSLGLAGSYEQYF. CDR3 nucleotide sequence: TGTGCCAGCAGCTTGGGACTAGCGGGGTCCTACGAGCAGTACTTC.